These 19 T cell receptor beta chains were all obtained from the same sample, sequenced in a study of T cells expressing NK-cell markers. For each CDR3 protein, TCRdb gives one entry from its re-call of the 5' RACE reads, without DNA. Here the sample table reports some 140,000 distinct CDR3 sequences. The sequenced sample consisted of blood T cells: a sorted CD56 or NKG2C T cell subset, CD4+ or CD8+ T cells, or bulk PBMC T cells (not recorded which). Receptors originate from a woman in her 50s in good health.

The chain couples TRBV5-4 to TRBJ2-7; TCRdb gives TRBD2 as the D gene, but with no DNA this cannot be confirmed. There are 14 residues in the CDR3. Germline CDR1 reads SGHNT; CDR2 reads YYREEE (reference sequence). This CDR3 reads CASSIAARAHEQYF.

This chain uses TRBV5-1 with TRBJ2-2; TCRdb's D gene call, TRBD1, goes unchecked for lack of DNA. The CDR3 contains 15 residues. The germline CDR1 and CDR2 sequences are SGHRS and YFSETQ. CDR3 amino acids: CASSVLENVPGELFF.

The chain links TRBV5-1 to TRBJ2-1; no DNA is available, so the TRBD1 call from TCRdb remains unchecked. In germline, CDR1 is SGHRS, CDR2 YFSETQ. The CDR3 totals 12 residues. CDR3 sequence reads: CASSLLRDLQFF.

The rearrangement uses TRBV7-9 and TRBJ2-7; TCRdb's assignment of TRBD1 cannot be checked, as there is no DNA. The length of the CDR3 is 15 residues. Looked up from germline, CDR1 is SEHNR and CDR2 is FQNEAQ (reference sequence). CDR3 sequence reads: CASSSRQGSPYEQYF.

The CDR3 is CASREWDSSSYNEQFF. This sequence joins TRBV5-1 and TRBJ2-1; TCRdb lists TRBD2, though no DNA is available to test this call. The CDR3 has 16 amino acids. The germline V gene encodes CDR1 SGHRS and CDR2 YFSETQ. Based on the CDR3 plus reference TRBV5-1 and TRBJ2-1, the full variable domain is KAGVTQTPRYLIKTRGQQVTLSCSPISGHRSVSWYQQTPGQGLQFLFEYFSETQRNKGNFPGRFSGRQFSNSRSEMNVSTLELGDSALYLCASREWDSSSYNEQFFGPGTRLTVL.

The V and J genes are TRBV10-1 and TRBJ2-3. From germline, CDR1 is WNHNN and CDR2 SYGVQD (reference sequence). The CDR3 has 12 residues. CDR3 sequence: CASSDPMDTQYF.

The chain recombines TRBV11-3 with TRBJ2-4; the TRBD1 assignment by TCRdb is unverifiable without DNA. The germline V gene encodes CDR1 SGHNT and CDR2 YENEEA. CDR3 length equals 13 residues. CDR3 sequence: CASSLGPRDIQYF.

This sequence joins TRBV14 and TRBJ2-1. This CDR3 is 14 amino acids long. The V gene's germline CDR1 is SGHDN and CDR2 FVKESK. CDR3 sequence reads: CASRASNDYNEQFF.

J is TRBJ2-3 and V is TRBV7-9. The CDR3 has 16 amino acids. Germline values: CDR1 SEHNR, CDR2 FQNEAQ (reference sequence). CDR3 region: CASSSQRDPRTDTQYF.

This chain connects TRBV4-1 to TRBJ2-5. The CDR3 consists of 15 residues. CDR1 is MGHRA, CDR2 YSYEKL, per germline. The CDR3 here is CASSQENKGQETQYF.

This chain connects TRBV4-1 to TRBJ2-2; lacking DNA, the TRBD1 call made by TCRdb goes unchecked. Germline loops: CDR1 MGHRA, CDR2 YSYEKL. The CDR3 loop spans 16 amino acids. The CDR3 sequence is CASSQEGTANTGELFF.

This rearrangement joins TRBV6-1 to TRBJ2-1; as DNA is missing, the TRBD1 call by TCRdb cannot be tested. Germline V gene sequence: CDR1 MNHNS, CDR2 SASEGT. CDR3 length: 14 residues. This CDR3 reads CASMDRGAYNEQFF.

The chain joins TRBV10-1 to TRBJ1-1. The CDR3 runs 17 residues. Germline CDR1 is WNHNN and CDR2 is SYGVQD (reference sequence). CDR3 sequence reads: CASSPAGGNYLNTEAFF.

The chain recombines TRBV11-2 with TRBJ2-3; with no DNA, the TCRdb D assignment of TRBD2 cannot be verified. Per the germline V gene, CDR1 is SGHAT and CDR2 is FQNNGV. This CDR3 has 18 amino acids. The CDR3 here is CASSLYGTSGRALDTQYF.

The chain joins TRBV2 to TRBJ2-7. CDR3 size: 14 residues. Looked up from germline, CDR1 is SNHLY and CDR2 is FYNNEI. Here the CDR3 reads CASSETDWDYEQYF.

CDR3 residues: CASKRASTYTDTQYF. This chain links TRBV2 with TRBJ2-3. The CDR3 covers 15 residues. Per the germline V gene, CDR1 is SNHLY and CDR2 is FYNNEI. Complete variable domain (other parts from reference TRBV2 and TRBJ2-3): EPEVTQTPSHQVTQMGQEVILRCVPISNHLYFYWYRQILGQKVEFLVSFYNNEISEKSEIFDDQFSVERPDGSNFTLKIRSTKLEDSAMYFCASKRASTYTDTQYFGPGTRLTVL.

V is TRBV14 and J is TRBJ2-2; TCRdb reports TRBD2, a call that lacks DNA to check it against. Per the germline V gene, CDR1 is SGHDN and CDR2 is FVKESK. The CDR3 consists of 13 residues. CDR3 in amino acids: CASSHGRTGELFF. Based on the CDR3 plus reference TRBV14 and TRBJ2-2, the full variable domain is EAGVTQFPSHSVIEKGQTVTLRCDPISGHDNLYWYRRVMGKEIKFLLHFVKESKQDESGMPNNRFLAERTGGTYSTLKVQPAELEDSGVYFCASSHGRTGELFFGEGSRLTVL.

The chain uses TRBV20-1 and TRBJ2-5; TCRdb's assignment of TRBD2 cannot be checked, as there is no DNA. Germline CDR1 DFQATT, CDR2 SNEGSKA (reference sequence). The length of the CDR3 is 14 residues. The CDR3 spells CSARGTSGRETQYF.

The rearrangement links TRBV5-1 to TRBJ2-5; TCRdb picks TRBD1, but there is no DNA to check that call. The germline V gene encodes CDR1 SGHRS and CDR2 YFSETQ. The CDR3 consists of 15 residues. The CDR3 here is CASSFQGQPQETQYF.